These 25 T cell receptor beta chains share one sample of origin, sequenced in a study of cytomegalovirus exposure and HLA in healthy donors (dated 2017 in TCRdb). Library creation used the immunoSEQ multiplex PCR assay. A mixture of 60 forward primers for TCR Vbeta segments and 13 reverse primers for TCR Jbeta segments was used in the multiplex PCR. Sourced from immuneACCESS, this table was stored by TCRdb with only in-frame sequences that have V and J called. A share of the clones is absent; for the studies checked, an unresolved V gene accounts for under half, and the remainder has no known explanation. The sample contains some 110,000 clones, 79% of them found a single time. The ten largest make up 2.5% to 3% of the sample. The sample comprised PBMCs. The receptor set was obtained from a woman aged 18-35 years in good health and CMV-seropositive.

This chain joins TRBV19 and TRBJ2-5; 8 nucleotides agree with TRBD1. Germline V gives CDR1 LNHDA, CDR2 SQIVND (reference sequence). V shed 5 bases, J shed 5 bases, and the junction held 7 bases outside the gene matches. The CDR3 contains 14 residues. CDR3 in amino acids: CASSPRQGAETQYF. CDR3 in DNA: TGTGCCAGTAGTCCGCGTCAGGGGGCGGAGACCCAGTACTTC.

This sequence joins TRBV12-5 and TRBJ2-7, with no clear D. Germline assignment: CDR1 LGHNT and CDR2 FRNRAP. The V end lost 5 bases, the J end lost 4 bases, and 9 bases lay between the germline ends. The CDR3 spans 12 residues. This CDR3 reads CASGPLEYEQYF. The CDR3 bases are TGTGCTAGTGGTCCCCTGGAGTACGAGCAGTACTTC.

This chain links TRBV5-1 with TRBJ2-5, with 9 bases that match TRBD1. CDR1 SGHRS and CDR2 YFSETQ come from the germline V gene. With 5 bases clipped from V and 5 bases from J, the junction kept 10 bases outside the gene matches. The CDR3 extends over 15 amino acids. CDR3 in DNA: TGCGCCAGCAGTAAACAGGGGGCTGGCAGGGAGACCCAGTACTTC. This encodes CASSKQGAGRETQYF. Complete variable domain (other parts from reference TRBV5-1 and TRBJ2-5): KAGVTQTPRYLIKTRGQQVTLSCSPISGHRSVSWYQQTPGQGLQFLFEYFSETQRNKGNFPGRFSGRQFSNSRSEMNVSTLELGDSALYLCASSKQGAGRETQYFGPGTRLLVL.

The V gene is TRBV4-1, the J gene TRBJ2-1; D perhaps matches TRBD2 (6 bases). The CDR3 has 17 amino acids. Trimming stripped 2 bases from V and 0 bases from J, with 14 bases between. CDR1 and CDR2 from the germline V gene are MGHRA and YSYEKL. In nucleotides, the CDR3 is TGCGCCAGCAGCCAAACCCTAGCGTTAAGCTCCTACAATGAGCAGTTCTTC. It yields the protein CASSQTLALSSYNEQFF.

This clone was observed a single time. V is TRBV27 and J is TRBJ2-5; a weak D match, TRBD2 (5 bases). The CDR3 sequence is 13 residues long. CDR1 and CDR2 (germline): MNHEY, SMNVEV (reference sequence). V was clipped by 4 bases and J by 1 base, with 7 bases between them. Here the CDR3 DNA reads TGTGCCAGCAGTTCCAGCGGCCAAGAGACCCAGTACTTC. Translated: CASSSSGQETQYF.

The gene calls are TRBV6-5 and TRBJ1-3, with unresolved D. Germline CDR1 reads MNHEY; CDR2 reads SVGAGI. There are 16 residues in the CDR3. Trimming removed 0 bases at V and 0 bases at J, with 9 bases between. The CDR3 DNA reads as TGTGCCAGCAGTTACTCGCAGGTCCACTCTGGAAACACCATATATTTT. Its protein is CASSYSQVHSGNTIYF.

A remark on this clone: The junction does not match germline at one end; this may be a read error. V usage is TRBV15 and J usage is TRBJ1-3; D is unresolved. The CDR3 has 14 amino acids. CDR1 and CDR2 from the germline V gene are LNHNV and YYDKDF (reference sequence). The CDR3 reads CATSRDHTGNAIYF. CDR3 bases: TGTGCCACCAGCAGAGATCATACGGGAAACGCCATATATTTT.

The CDR3 protein is CASSKGPSSGEQYF. The CDR3 nucleotides read TGTGCCAGCAGCAAAGGACCATCTTCGGGCGAGCAGTACTTC. V usage is TRBV14 and J usage is TRBJ2-7; no firm D call. The CDR3 is made up of 14 amino acids. The V end was cut by 5 bases, the J end by 6 bases, with 17 bases between. Germline loops: CDR1 SGHDN, CDR2 FVKESK.

The chain has TRBV11-2 and TRBJ2-5; D ambiguous. Matching the DNA end better, TRBJ2-7 makes the J call doubtful. The V gene's germline CDR1 is SGHAT and CDR2 FQNNGV. The CDR3 contains 14 residues. The CDR3 DNA reads as TGTGCCAGCAGCTTAGACGCGGATTCCTACGAGCAGTACTTC. Protein sequence: CASSLDADSYEQYF.

The genes are TRBV25-1 and TRBJ2-7; D unclear. V shed 2 bases and J shed 4 bases, with 15 bases lying between them. CDR1 is MGHDK, CDR2 SYGVNS, per germline. The CDR3 covers 15 residues. CDR3 region: CASSETSPARYEQYF. CDR3 DNA sequence: TGTGCCAGCAGTGAAACATCTCCAGCGAGGTACGAGCAGTACTTC.

The chain joins TRBV7-8 to TRBJ2-7, with 9 bases aligning to TRBD2. The CDR3 is 19 amino acids. CDR1 and CDR2 (germline): SGHVS, FQNEAQ. V was pared by 1 base and J by 0 bases, with 13 bases of the junction left unmatched. The CDR3 DNA is TGTGCCAGCAGCTTAGGGTTAGCGGGAGCCCTAAGGAGCTCCTACGAGCAGTACTTC. Encoded protein: CASSLGLAGALRSSYEQYF.

The chain has TRBV5-4 and TRBJ1-1; no definite D call. The CDR3 totals 11 residues. The germline CDR1 and CDR2 sequences are SGHNT and YYREEE (reference sequence). The V end lost 8 bases, the J end lost 3 bases, and 8 bases lay between the germline ends. Written as DNA, the CDR3 is TGTGCCAGTACCACGGACACTGAAGCTTTCTTT. This gives the protein CASTTDTEAFF.

This chain connects TRBV5-1 to TRBJ2-5; D unclear. V lost 3 bases and J 3 bases, leaving 12 bases between the germline ends. Germline lookup yields CDR1 SGHRS and CDR2 YFSETQ. The CDR3 totals 14 residues. The CDR3 is CASSSADLEETQYF. The CDR3, as DNA: TGCGCCAGCAGCTCCGCCGACCTAGAAGAGACCCAGTACTTC.

The V call is TRBV7-9, the J call TRBJ1-3, with D hard to call. The CDR3 totals 14 residues. V lost 5 bases and J lost 0, with 8 bases in between. The germline CDR1 and CDR2 sequences are SEHNR and FQNEAQ (reference sequence). Here the CDR3 reads CASSHTDSGNTIYF. The CDR3 coding sequence is TGTGCCAGCAGCCACACCGACTCTGGAAACACCATATATTTT.

The CDR3 spells CASSQDSWQGGYNEQFF. For the CDR3, the DNA is TGTGCCAGCAGCCAAGATAGTTGGCAGGGGGGATACAATGAGCAGTTCTTC. The chain employs TRBV14 and TRBJ2-1, with D perhaps TRBD1 (7 bases). V was shortened by 0 bases and J by 4 bases, with 16 bases between the two germline ends. Germline loops: CDR1 SGHDN, CDR2 FVKESK. This CDR3 has 17 amino acids. Full variable domain (outside the CDR3, taken from reference TRBV14 and TRBJ2-1): EAGVTQFPSHSVIEKGQTVTLRCDPISGHDNLYWYRRVMGKEIKFLLHFVKESKQDESGMPNNRFLAERTGGTYSTLKVQPAELEDSGVYFCASSQDSWQGGYNEQFFGPGTRLTVL.

The table lists this clone with a few counts. The rearrangement uses TRBV6-5 and TRBJ2-7; TRBD1 aligns across 8 bases. Germline CDR1 MNHEY, CDR2 SVGAGI. The CDR3 is 15 residues long. J gave up 1 base and V 7 bases, and 9 bases lay outside the gene matches. The CDR3 coding sequence is TGTGCCAGCAATACCCGGGACAGGTATTCCTACGAGCAGTACTTC. This encodes CASNTRDRYSYEQYF.

V is TRBV7-3 and J is TRBJ1-1, with TRBD1 as a possible D gene (6 bases). The CDR3 has 14 residues. Per germline, CDR1 SGHTA and CDR2 FQGTGA. V gave up 2 bases and J gave up 1 base, with 8 bases separating them. The CDR3 nucleotides are TGTGCCAGCAGCTTACCGGGACAGAACACTGAAGCTTTCTTT. Protein: CASSLPGQNTEAFF. Together with reference TRBV7-3 and TRBJ1-1, the CDR3 gives the full variable domain: GAGVSQTPSNKVTEKGKYVELRCDPISGHTALYWYRQSLGQGPEFLIYFQGTGAADDSGLPNDRFFAVRPEGSVSTLKIQRTERGDSAVYLCASSLPGQNTEAFFGQGTRLTVV.

This clone was seen a single time. This chain joins TRBV11-2 and TRBJ1-3; D is unclear. The germline CDR1 and CDR2 sequences are SGHAT and FQNNGV. The CDR3 totals 15 residues. V lost 0 bases, J lost 0 bases, and 6 bases lay in between. CDR3 nucleotides: TGTGCCAGCAGCTTAGAGAGGGTCTCTGGAAACACCATATATTTT. Amino acids: CASSLERVSGNTIYF.

The rearrangement uses TRBV7-2 and TRBJ2-5; perhaps TRBD2 as D (5 bases). Germline V lookup: CDR1 SGHTA, CDR2 FQGNSA. V dropped 2 bases and J dropped 1 base, with 8 bases sitting between them. The CDR3 spans 14 residues. CDR3: CASSLLAGQETQYF. The CDR3 nucleotides read TGTGCCAGCAGCTTACTGGCGGGCCAAGAGACCCAGTACTTC. The whole variable domain, filled in from reference TRBV7-2 and TRBJ2-5, reads GAGVSQSPSNKVTEKGKDVELRCDPISGHTALYWYRQSLGQGLEFLIYFQGNSAPDKSGLPSDRFSAERTGGSVSTLTIQRTQQEDSAVYLCASSLLAGQETQYFGPGTRLLVL.

The rearrangement links TRBV9 to TRBJ1-4; 8 positions agree with TRBD1. The CDR3 spans 15 residues. With 2 bases clipped from V and 3 bases from J, the junction kept 3 bases outside the gene matches. Per germline, CDR1 SGDLS and CDR2 YYNGEE. The CDR3 DNA is TGTGCCAGCAGCGTCGCAGGGGGCTCTAATGAAAAACTGTTTTTT. Protein product: CASSVAGGSNEKLFF.

J is TRBJ1-1 and V is TRBV5-1; 12 positions match TRBD1. The CDR3 extends over 16 amino acids. Unmatched junction bases numbered 7, after V lost 0 bases and J lost 7 bases. Germline V gives CDR1 SGHRS, CDR2 YFSETQ. This CDR3 is CASSLEGDRGLDEAFF. For the CDR3, the DNA is TGCGCCAGCAGCTTGGAGGGGGACAGGGGGCTTGATGAAGCTTTCTTT. The whole variable domain, filled in from reference TRBV5-1 and TRBJ1-1, reads KAGVTQTPRYLIKTRGQQVTLSCSPISGHRSVSWYQQTPGQGLQFLFEYFSETQRNKGNFPGRFSGRQFSNSRSEMNVSTLELGDSALYLCASSLEGDRGLDEAFFGQGTRLTVV.

The chain uses TRBV9 and TRBJ2-5; 9 bases align to TRBD1. With V trimmed by 6 bases and J by 4 bases, 10 bases remained unmatched. CDR3 length: 15 amino acids. CDR1 is SGDLS, CDR2 YYNGEE, per germline. CDR3 sequence reads: CASTGTGWIGETQYF. The CDR3 DNA follows: TGTGCCAGCACCGGGACAGGGTGGATCGGAGAGACCCAGTACTTC.

The chain employs TRBV2 and TRBJ1-5, with a weak D call TRBD1 (6 bases). The CDR3 is made up of 13 amino acids. Germline V gives CDR1 SNHLY, CDR2 FYNNEI. Deletions cut 8 bases from V and 3 bases from J, with 11 bases between. CDR3 region: CASGRDTNQPQHF. CDR3 in DNA: TGTGCCAGCGGTCGGGACACCAATCAGCCCCAGCATTTT. The full variable domain, rest sourced from reference TRBV2 and TRBJ1-5, is EPEVTQTPSHQVTQMGQEVILRCVPISNHLYFYWYRQILGQKVEFLVSFYNNEISEKSEIFDDQFSVERPDGSNFTLKIRSTKLEDSAMYFCASGRDTNQPQHFGDGTRLSIL.

The V and J genes are TRBV30 and TRBJ2-5; D is unclear. Germline lookup yields CDR1 GTSNPN and CDR2 SVGIG (reference sequence). Trimming removed 3 bases at V and 1 base at J, with 3 bases between. This CDR3 comprises 11 residues. The CDR3 region has the DNA TGTGCCTGGAGGGCCCAAGAGACCCAGTACTTC. This translates into CAWRAQETQYF.

This clone appeared a few times. The gene calls are TRBV6-1 and TRBJ1-5; 7 positions agree with TRBD1. This CDR3 has 15 residues. Germline V CDR1 and CDR2: MNHNS, SASEGT. J was trimmed by 5 bases and V by 5 bases; bases with no gene match: 9. The CDR3 loop is CASSRTGALDQPQHF. The DNA of the CDR3 is TGTGCCAGCAGTCGGACAGGCGCCCTCGATCAGCCCCAGCATTTT.